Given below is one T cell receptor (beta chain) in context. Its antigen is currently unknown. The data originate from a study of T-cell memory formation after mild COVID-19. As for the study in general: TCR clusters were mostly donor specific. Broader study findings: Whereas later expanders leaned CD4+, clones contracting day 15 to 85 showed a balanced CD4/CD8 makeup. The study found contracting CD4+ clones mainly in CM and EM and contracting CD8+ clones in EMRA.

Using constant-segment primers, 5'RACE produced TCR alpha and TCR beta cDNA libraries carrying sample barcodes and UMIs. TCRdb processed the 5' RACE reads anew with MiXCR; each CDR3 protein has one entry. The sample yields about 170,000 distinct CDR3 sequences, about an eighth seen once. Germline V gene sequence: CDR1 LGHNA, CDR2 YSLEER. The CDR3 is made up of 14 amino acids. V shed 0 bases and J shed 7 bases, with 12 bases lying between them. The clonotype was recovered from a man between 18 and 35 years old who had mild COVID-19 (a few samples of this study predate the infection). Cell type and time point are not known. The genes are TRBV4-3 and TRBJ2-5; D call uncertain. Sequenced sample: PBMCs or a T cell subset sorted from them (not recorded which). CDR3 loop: CASSQDPIIGTQYF. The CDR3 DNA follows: TGCGCCAGCAGCCAAGATCCGATAATCGGGACCCAGTACTTC.